This paragraph covers one T cell receptor beta chain sequence. The data derive from a study of ipilimumab plus nivolumab after autologous stem cell transplantation. This table comes from immunoSEQ multiplex PCR, and its TCRdb copy is limited to in-frame clones, with some not included. There are 77,000 or so clones in the sample; approximately 83% occur only once, and 2% to 2.5% lies in the top ten. Ipilimumab, 1 mg/kg, started 14 to 28 days after autologous transplant. Germline CDR1 and CDR2: SNHLY and FYNNEI. This CDR3 region has 14 residues. V lost 6 bases to trimming and J lost 4 bases; unmatched junction nucleotides: 7.

The receptor was derived from a male donor with diffuse large B-cell lymphoma. J is TRBJ2-5 and V is TRBV2; 8 bases line up with TRBD1. The specimen was PBMCs, collected in a trial of ipilimumab plus nivolumab as post-transplant consolidation. This chain's CDR3 is CASSVQGGGETQYF. The CDR3 DNA sequence: TGTGCCAGCAGCGTACAGGGGGGTGGAGAGACCCAGTACTTC.